The rows below give T cell receptor beta chains drawn from one sample of a study of cytomegalovirus exposure and HLA in healthy donors. Only in-frame clones appear in the TCRdb table, and some are missing; sequencing was by immunoSEQ multiplex PCR. The sample consists of around 140,000 clones, about three quarters of them appearing once. Material: PBMCs. The receptors were sampled from a female donor in good health and CMV-seronegative. The CDR3 runs from the conserved cysteine through the conserved F or W. The D gene is left open where the match is weak. Clone size is stated in some rows and not others, as once, few, many or a class when expanded.

>14|TRBV25-1|.|TRBJ2-1|TRBD1
CASQGQGSYNEQFF
TGTGCCAGCCAAGGACAGGGCTCCTACAATGAGCAGTTCTTC
>15|TRBV11-1|.|TRBJ1-2|.
CASSLVVRGRDGYTF
TGTGCCAGCAGCTTAGTTGTTCGGGGTCGTGATGGCTACACCTTC
>11|TRBV6-5|few|TRBJ1-2|.
CASSQGGGYTF
TGTGCCAGCAGCCAGGGCGGCGGCTACACCTTC
>17|TRBV29-1|.|TRBJ1-3|.
CSVVGSRRGLSGNTIYF
TGCAGCGTTGTGGGGTCTCGTAGGGGACTCTCTGGAAACACCATATATTTT
>15|TRBV19|.|TRBJ1-5|TRBD1
CASSTQGARDQPQHF
TGTGCCAGTAGTACACAGGGGGCGAGAGATCAGCCCCAGCATTTT
>16|TRBV27|.|TRBJ2-1|TRBD2
CASSSFSGGHYNEQFF
TGTGCCAGCAGTTCCTTTTCGGGGGGTCACTACAATGAGCAGTTCTTC
>14|TRBV11-2|.|TRBJ1-4|TRBD1
CASSLSGQAKKLFF
TGTGCCAGCAGCTTGTCGGGACAGGCGAAAAAACTGTTTTTT
>16|TRBV7-9|.|TRBJ2-4|.
CASSRELSAAKNIQYF
TGTGCCAGCAGCAGAGAGCTTTCCGCGGCCAAAAACATTCAGTACTTC
>13|TRBV19|.|TRBJ2-1|TRBD1
CASSIEGADEQFF
TGTGCCAGTAGTATTGAGGGGGCTGATGAGCAGTTCTTC
>16|TRBV9|few|TRBJ2-1|.
CASSVDVRDSYNEQFF
TGTGCCAGCAGCGTAGATGTCAGGGATTCCTACAATGAGCAGTTCTTC
>12|TRBV19|.|TRBJ2-1|.
CASKESGFQPFF
TGTGCCAGTAAAGAGTCCGGGTTTCAGCCGTTCTTC
>16|TRBV7-2|.|TRBJ2-1|TRBD2
CASSPSSGSPYNEQFF
TGTGCCAGCAGCCCGTCGAGCGGGAGCCCCTACAATGAGCAGTTCTTC
>12|TRBV5-1|few|TRBJ2-5|.
CASSSFQETQYF
TGCGCCAGCAGCTCATTTCAAGAGACCCAGTACTTC
>12|TRBV10-3|few|TRBJ1-1|.
CAIAPGGNEAFF
TGTGCCATTGCGCCCGGGGGGAATGAAGCTTTCTTT
>15|TRBV27|.|TRBJ1-2|.
CASSPRLPSNYGYTF
TGTGCCAGCAGTCCTAGGCTACCTTCTAACTATGGCTACACCTTC
>14|TRBV7-3|.|TRBJ1-1|TRBD1
CASSFGTGGTEAFF
TGTGCCAGCAGCTTTGGGACAGGAGGGACTGAAGCTTTCTTT
>15|TRBV21-1|once|TRBJ2-5|.
CASSTPGLGKETQYF
TGTGCCAGCAGCACCCCGGGACTGGGGAAAGAGACCCAGTACTTC
>16|TRBV19|once|TRBJ2-1|TRBD1
CASSESTGGTYNEQFF
TGTGCCAGTAGTGAGTCGACAGGGGGCACCTACAATGAGCAGTTCTTC
>18|TRBV9|.|TRBJ1-1|TRBD1
CASSANRDRGPLATEAFF
TGTGCCAGCAGCGCGAACCGGGACAGGGGGCCCCTGGCCACTGAAGCTTTCTTT
>19|TRBV4-1|.|TRBJ2-3|.
CASSQVLRTGGLFTDTQYF
TGCGCCAGCAGCCAAGTTTTACGGACTGGCGGTCTCTTCACAGATACGCAGTATTTT
>13|TRBV11-2|few|TRBJ1-1|.
CASSFSGDTEAFF
TGTGCCAGCAGCTTTTCAGGGGACACTGAAGCTTTCTTT
>15|TRBV25-1|.|TRBJ1-2|TRBD1
CASSDQGGVRDGYTF
TGTGCCAGCAGTGATCAGGGGGGTGTCCGTGATGGCTACACCTTC
>14|TRBV6-5|.|TRBJ2-5|TRBD2
CASRLAGGSGTQYF
TGTGCCAGCAGATTAGCGGGAGGTAGCGGGACCCAGTACTTC
>16|TRBV28|.|TRBJ2-1|.
CASKQGGATSYNEQFF
TGTGCCAGCAAGCAAGGCGGGGCTACTTCCTACAATGAGCAGTTCTTC
>19|TRBV2|.|TRBJ2-6|TRBD2
CASSELGPAGGGGANVLTF
TGTGCCAGCAGTGAATTGGGCCCAGCGGGGGGCGGTGGGGCCAACGTCCTGACTTTC
>15|TRBV25-1|.|TRBJ2-5|TRBD1
CASIPRTGEMEEQYF
TGTGCCAGCATACCAAGGACAGGGGAAATGGAAGAGCAGTACTTC
>18|TRBV2|.|TRBJ1-4|.
CASTPLGGKVATNEKLFF
TGTGCCAGCACCCCGTTGGGGGGAAAGGTTGCTACTAATGAAAAACTGTTTTTT
>14|TRBV6-5|.|TRBJ2-3|.
CASSVRGAADTQYF
TGTGCCAGCAGCGTACGGGGGGCTGCAGATACGCAGTATTTT
>12|TRBV5-1|.|TRBJ2-7|.
CASSFSGYEQYF
TGCGCCAGCAGCTTTTCGGGGTACGAGCAGTACTTC
>15|TRBV5-8|.|TRBJ2-7|.
CASSSAHTGSYEQYF
TGTGCCAGCAGCTCGGCTCACACGGGCTCCTACGAGCAGTACTTC
>15|TRBV7-7|.|TRBJ2-3|TRBD2
CASSPSGGVTDTQYF
TGTGCCAGCAGCCCAAGCGGGGGAGTGACAGATACGCAGTATTTT
>14|TRBV6-1|.|TRBJ2-7|.
CASSSQEGSYEQYF
TGTGCCAGCAGTTCCCAGGAGGGCTCCTACGAGCAGTACTTC
>16|TRBV28|.|TRBJ1-2|.
CASSLGQGSFHYGYTF
TGTGCCAGCAGTTTAGGGCAGGGGAGTTTTCACTATGGCTACACCTTC
>13|TRBV29-1|.|TRBJ2-5|TRBD2
CSVRLAGQETQYF
TGCAGCGTTCGACTAGCGGGGCAAGAGACCCAGTACTTC
>14|TRBV7-3|.|TRBJ1-2|TRBD1
CASSLTGRGDGYTF
TGTGCCAGCAGCCTAACGGGCAGGGGGGATGGCTACACCTTC
>13|TRBV5-5|few|TRBJ1-2|.
CASSLEGLQGYTF
TGTGCCAGCAGCTTGGAGGGACTCCAGGGCTACACCTTC
>16|TRBV6-4|.|TRBJ2-2|TRBD2
CASSWTSGSRAGELFF
TGTGCCAGCAGTTGGACTAGCGGGAGTCGCGCCGGGGAGCTGTTTTTT
>14|TRBV28|.|TRBJ1-2|.
CASSPHEGSYGYTF
TGTGCCAGCAGTCCCCATGAGGGAAGCTATGGCTACACCTTC
>13|TRBV2|.|TRBJ1-1|.
CASTYGGTPEAFF
TGTGCCAGCACTTACGGGGGGACCCCTGAAGCTTTCTTT
>17|TRBV7-9|.|TRBJ1-6|.
CASSRGPSAQSNSPLHF
TGTGCCAGCAGTAGAGGCCCCTCGGCTCAGAGTAATTCACCCCTCCACTTT
>15|TRBV5-1|.|TRBJ2-7|TRBD1
CASSPWTGFSYEQYF
TGCGCCAGCAGCCCATGGACAGGCTTCTCCTACGAGCAGTACTTC
>15|TRBV28|.|TRBJ2-1|.
CASSLIDSPYNEQFF
TGTGCCAGCAGTTTAATTGACAGTCCCTACAATGAGCAGTTCTTC
>14|TRBV2|.|TRBJ1-1|.
CASRGLRVNTEAFF
TGTGCCAGCAGGGGGTTGAGGGTGAACACTGAAGCTTTCTTT
>18|TRBV10-1|.|TRBJ2-3|TRBD2
CASSAGLAGGPGTDTQYF
TGCGCCAGCAGTGCGGGACTAGCGGGAGGGCCTGGCACAGATACGCAGTATTTT
>14|TRBV7-2|.|TRBJ1-2|.
CASTLGGQGNGYTF
TGTGCCAGCACCTTAGGCGGGCAGGGGAATGGCTACACCTTC
>14|TRBV13|few|TRBJ2-7|.
CASSSPSVSYEQYF
TGTGCCAGCAGCTCACCTAGCGTCTCCTACGAGCAGTACTTC
>16|TRBV29-1|.|TRBJ2-1|TRBD1
CSADGQGDSSYNEQFF
TGCAGCGCCGACGGGCAGGGGGACAGCTCCTACAATGAGCAGTTCTTC
>11|TRBV11-2|.|TRBJ1-1|.
CASSLDRAAFF
TGTGCCAGCAGCCTAGACCGAGCAGCTTTCTTT
>14|TRBV19|.|TRBJ2-7|TRBD2
CASRRLAGAYEQYF
TGTGCCAGTAGAAGACTAGCGGGGGCTTACGAGCAGTACTTC
>15|TRBV27|.|TRBJ2-3|.
CASSLRALNADTQYF
TGTGCCAGCAGTTTGAGGGCGTTGAACGCGGATACGCAGTATTTT
>15|TRBV12-5|once|TRBJ2-1|TRBD2
CASGPGERERDEQFF
TGTGCTAGTGGCCCGGGGGAGCGGGAGCGCGATGAGCAGTTCTTC
>13|TRBV27|.|TRBJ1-2|.
CASRWAGNYGYTF
TGTGCCAGTCGTTGGGCAGGGAACTATGGCTACACCTTC
>13|TRBV6-5|.|TRBJ1-5|.
CASSFTGIQPQHF
TGTGCCAGCAGTTTTACAGGGATTCAGCCCCAGCATTTT